These 14 T cell receptor beta chains were sequenced from one sample in a study of lymphopenia after photon versus proton radiotherapy. The method was immunoSEQ multiplex PCR; TCRdb's version includes in-frame clones alone and lacks a portion of them. Seen here are some 30,000 clones, nearly 85% observed once, and the top ten hold approximately 15%. The input for sequencing was peripheral blood, taken from a patient treated with proton-based radiotherapy. The receptors here all came from a woman between 65 and 79 years old with pancreatic cancer.

V and J are TRBV19 and TRBJ1-1; D call uncertain. V was shortened by 3 bases and J by 1 base, with 9 bases between the two germline ends. This CDR3 is 14 amino acids long. CDR1 LNHDA and CDR2 SQIVND come from the germline V gene (reference sequence). The DNA of the CDR3 is TGTGCCAGTAGTATCGATCGGGGGAACACTGAAGCTTTCTTT. It encodes CASSIDRGNTEAFF.

This chain joins TRBV5-6 and TRBJ2-2; D remains unclear. V gave up 3 bases and J gave up 0 bases, with 9 bases separating them. CDR1 is SGHDT, CDR2 YYEEEE, per germline. This CDR3 has 15 amino acids. The CDR3 reads CASSSAGANTGELFF. The CDR3, as DNA: TGTGCCAGCAGCTCTGCAGGTGCGAACACCGGGGAGCTGTTTTTT. Supplemented by reference TRBV5-6 and TRBJ2-2, the full variable domain reads DAGVTQSPTHLIKTRGQQVTLRCSPKSGHDTVSWYQQALGQGPQFIFQYYEEEERQRGNFPDRFSGHQFPNYSSELNVNALLLGDSALYLCASSSAGANTGELFFGEGSRLTVL.

The rearrangement joins TRBV15 to TRBJ2-2; possibly TRBD2 for D (5 bases). The CDR3 loop spans 15 amino acids. The germline gives CDR1 LNHNV, CDR2 YYDKDF (reference sequence). Trimming shortened V by 0 bases and J by 4 bases, and 9 bases separated the two germline ends. Here the CDR3 DNA reads TGTGCCACCAGCAGAGAGGGAGCTATCACCGGGGAGCTGTTTTTT. This codes for CATSREGAITGELFF.

V and J are TRBV11-3 and TRBJ1-1, with D unclear. Trimming shortened V by 1 base and J by 4 bases, and 16 bases separated the two germline ends. The CDR3 is made up of 16 amino acids. Germline V gene lookup returns CDR1 SGHNT and CDR2 YENEEA. CDR3 protein: CASSLGELIGPTEAFF. The CDR3, as DNA: TGTGCCAGCAGCTTAGGAGAACTCATTGGGCCCACTGAAGCTTTCTTT.

This rearrangement joins TRBV28 to TRBJ1-3; D might be TRBD1 (5 bases). The germline gives CDR1 MDHEN, CDR2 SYDVKM. Between the trimmed V and J ends, which lost 2 bases and 4 bases, there was a span of 18 bases. This CDR3 contains 17 residues. The CDR3 bases are TGTGCCAGCAGTTTACGCACAAGCAATAGGGACGGAAACACCATATATTTT. Its translation is CASSLRTSNRDGNTIYF.

The J gene is TRBJ1-2, the V gene TRBV6-6; D not resolved. Germline V gene lookup returns CDR1 MNHNY and CDR2 SVGAGI (reference sequence). V lost 0 bases and J 6 bases, leaving 14 bases between the germline ends. This CDR3 contains 15 residues. The CDR3 DNA reads as TGTGCCAGCAGTTACTCGATTAGGAACATCAATGGCTACACCTTC. Amino acids: CASSYSIRNINGYTF.

V is TRBV2 and J is TRBJ2-7; TRBD1 is a possible D gene (5 bases). V was pared by 2 bases and J by 3 bases, with 8 bases between. Germline CDR1 reads SNHLY; CDR2 reads FYNNEI. CDR3 length: 13 residues. CDR3 amino acids: CASSETGDYEQYF. The CDR3 nucleotides read TGTGCCAGCAGTGAAACAGGCGACTACGAGCAGTACTTC.

The chain carries TRBV18 and TRBJ1-3; D not certain. Trimming stripped 3 bases from V and 0 bases from J, with 6 bases between. Germline CDR1 and CDR2: KGHSH and LQKENI. The CDR3 covers 14 residues. This CDR3 reads CASSPESSGNTIYF. The CDR3 bases are TGTGCCAGCTCACCGGAATCCTCTGGAAACACCATATATTTT.

CDR3 protein: CASSHRGLRDEQYF. CDR3 sequence (DNA): TGTGCCAGCAGCCACAGGGGGCTTCGGGACGAGCAGTACTTC. This chain connects TRBV28 to TRBJ2-7; 9 bases map to TRBD1. Trimming at V came to 6 bases and at J to 5 bases, leaving 8 bases not matched to a gene. There are 14 residues in the CDR3. Germline lookup yields CDR1 MDHEN and CDR2 SYDVKM.

For this clone: Other nucleotide sequences from this sample produce the same CDR3. This rearrangement joins TRBV27 to TRBJ2-3; D gene uncertain. Germline V CDR1 and CDR2: MNHEY, SMNVEV (reference sequence). Trimming left V 4 bases short and J 0 bases short, with 17 bases between. CDR3 length equals 17 residues. CDR3 DNA sequence: TGTGCCAGCAGTTCAATACTGCGGAAGGCTAGCACAGATACGCAGTATTTT. Translation gives CASSSILRKASTDTQYF.

This sequence joins TRBV2 and TRBJ2-1, with unresolved D. The germline gives CDR1 SNHLY, CDR2 FYNNEI. The length of the CDR3 is 15 residues. The V end lost 7 bases, the J end lost 9 bases, and 22 bases lay between the germline ends. CDR3 amino acids: CASKSAFSGVGEQFF. Here the CDR3 DNA reads TGTGCCAGCAAATCGGCTTTTTCTGGGGTGGGTGAGCAGTTCTTC.

DNA of the CDR3: TGTGCCAGCAGTGTTTTAGCGGGAGGGCCCTCGGGCACAGATACGCAGTATTTT. Encoded protein: CASSVLAGGPSGTDTQYF. This chain joins TRBV2 and TRBJ2-3; 11 bases match TRBD2. With 4 bases clipped from V and 1 base from J, the junction kept 10 bases outside the gene matches. The CDR3 loop spans 18 amino acids. The germline gives CDR1 SNHLY, CDR2 FYNNEI.

The chain uses TRBV5-8 and TRBJ2-7, with D unclear. Germline assignment: CDR1 SGHTS and CDR2 YDEGEE. V lost 0 bases and J lost 1, with 11 bases in between. The CDR3 loop spans 15 amino acids. As DNA, the CDR3 is TGTGCCAGCAGCTTGGCCTGGAGCGAGTCCTACGAGCAGTACTTC. Its translation: CASSLAWSESYEQYF.

V is TRBV19 and J is TRBJ1-2, with unresolved D. Trimming removed 1 base at V and 0 bases at J, with 6 bases between. The germline CDR1 and CDR2 sequences are LNHDA and SQIVND (reference sequence). The length of the CDR3 is 14 residues. The CDR3: CASSIGEANYGYTF. In DNA, the CDR3 is TGTGCCAGTAGTATAGGGGAGGCTAACTATGGCTACACCTTC.